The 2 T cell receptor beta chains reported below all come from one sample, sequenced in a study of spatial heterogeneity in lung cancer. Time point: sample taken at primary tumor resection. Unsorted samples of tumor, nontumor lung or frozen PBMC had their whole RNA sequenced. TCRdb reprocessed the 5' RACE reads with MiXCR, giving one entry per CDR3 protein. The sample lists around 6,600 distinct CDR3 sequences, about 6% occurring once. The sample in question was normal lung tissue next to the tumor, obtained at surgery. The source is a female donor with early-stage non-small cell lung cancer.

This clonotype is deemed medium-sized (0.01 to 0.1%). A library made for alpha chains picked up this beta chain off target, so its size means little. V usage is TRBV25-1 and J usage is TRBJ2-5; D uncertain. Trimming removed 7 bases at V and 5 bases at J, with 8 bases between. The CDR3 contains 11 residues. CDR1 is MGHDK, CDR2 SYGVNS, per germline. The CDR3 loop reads CASTELETQYF. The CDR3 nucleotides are TGTGCCAGCACCGAGTTGGAGACCCAGTACTTC. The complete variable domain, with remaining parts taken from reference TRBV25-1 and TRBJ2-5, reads EADIYQTPRYLVIGTGKKITLECSQTMGHDKMYWYQQDPGMELHLIHYSYGVNSTEKGDLSSESTVSRIRTEHFPLTLESARPSHTSQYLCASTELETQYFGPGTRLLVL.

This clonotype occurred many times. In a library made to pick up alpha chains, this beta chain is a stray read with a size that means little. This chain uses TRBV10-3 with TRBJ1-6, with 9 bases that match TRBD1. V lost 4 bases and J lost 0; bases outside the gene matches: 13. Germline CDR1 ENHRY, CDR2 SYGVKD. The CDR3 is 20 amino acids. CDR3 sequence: CAISAGTGRPGGSYNSPLHF. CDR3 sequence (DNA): TGTGCCATCAGTGCCGGGACAGGGCGGCCGGGCGGCTCCTATAATTCACCCCTCCACTTT.